A selection of T cell receptor beta chains follows, all from one sample in a study of glioma-infiltrating T cells after dendritic cell vaccination. Libraries were prepared by immunoSEQ multiplex PCR; TCRdb keeps only in-frame clonotypes and omits some of them. The table has approximately 85,000 clones, 85% seen once; the top ten hold 8.5%. The sample in question was blood, obtained after dendritic cell vaccination. The receptor source for this set is a human donor with glioblastoma. Both conserved end residues are part of each CDR3. The order of the fields is D gene, J gene, V gene, CDR3 protein. D genes are given only for firm matches.

d_call: TRBD2
j_call: TRBJ2-1
v_call: TRBV19
cdr3_aa: CASSTPGLAGQSSYNEQFF

d_call: TRBD1
j_call: TRBJ2-7
v_call: TRBV5-8
cdr3_aa: CASSLAGTGRGEQYF

d_call: .
j_call: TRBJ2-3
v_call: TRBV29-1
cdr3_aa: CSVEVRQRSDDTQYF

d_call: TRBD1
j_call: TRBJ1-1
v_call: TRBV9
cdr3_aa: CASSVAGQGNTEAFF

d_call: .
j_call: TRBJ1-2
v_call: TRBV7-8
cdr3_aa: CASSLAGGTYGYTF

d_call: .
j_call: TRBJ1-4
v_call: TRBV7-2
cdr3_aa: CASSLEGATNEKLFF

d_call: .
j_call: TRBJ2-1
v_call: TRBV5-1
cdr3_aa: CASSLAAGRNEQFF

d_call: TRBD1
j_call: TRBJ1-2
v_call: TRBV6-1
cdr3_aa: CASIFSSGTGYGYTF

d_call: TRBD2
j_call: TRBJ2-1
v_call: TRBV4-2
cdr3_aa: CASSQESSGAVSSYNEQFF

d_call: .
j_call: TRBJ1-5
v_call: TRBV10-3
cdr3_aa: CAISRETVQPQHF

d_call: TRBD2
j_call: TRBJ2-2
v_call: TRBV28
cdr3_aa: CASSGGGAANLGELFF

d_call: .
j_call: TRBJ2-1
v_call: TRBV5-6
cdr3_aa: CASSSLEGGPYNEQFF

d_call: .
j_call: TRBJ2-3
v_call: TRBV9
cdr3_aa: CASSGGVSRKDTQYF

d_call: .
j_call: TRBJ1-1
v_call: TRBV6-6
cdr3_aa: CASSYVAGPKNTEAFF

d_call: .
j_call: TRBJ1-1
v_call: TRBV11-2
cdr3_aa: CASSLDRDILGTEAFF

d_call: .
j_call: TRBJ2-7
v_call: TRBV6-6
cdr3_aa: CASSPHRDEQYF

d_call: TRBD1
j_call: TRBJ1-3
v_call: TRBV25-1
cdr3_aa: CASSSPPGQGLGNTIYF

d_call: .
j_call: TRBJ2-3
v_call: TRBV10-3
cdr3_aa: CAISEAGARTDTQYF

d_call: .
j_call: TRBJ2-5
v_call: TRBV14
cdr3_aa: CASSQGHSPYQQYF

d_call: TRBD2
j_call: TRBJ2-7
v_call: TRBV10-3
cdr3_aa: CAISPGGGPYEQYF

d_call: TRBD1
j_call: TRBJ2-5
v_call: TRBV7-9
cdr3_aa: CASSLASGGVETQYF

d_call: .
j_call: TRBJ1-6
v_call: TRBV9
cdr3_aa: CASSATVNSYNSPLHF

d_call: .
j_call: TRBJ2-1
v_call: TRBV28
cdr3_aa: CASSPPLLAEQFF

d_call: TRBD2
j_call: TRBJ2-1
v_call: TRBV29-1
cdr3_aa: CSVGGVVLLAGGTYNEQFF

d_call: .
j_call: TRBJ1-2
v_call: TRBV29-1
cdr3_aa: CSVVGLEGKGYGYTF

d_call: TRBD2
j_call: TRBJ2-5
v_call: TRBV5-1
cdr3_aa: CASSRLTGGQETQYF

d_call: .
j_call: TRBJ2-2
v_call: TRBV5-8
cdr3_aa: CASSLQGSVELFF

d_call: .
j_call: TRBJ1-1
v_call: TRBV19
cdr3_aa: CASSIELYTEAFF

d_call: TRBD1
j_call: TRBJ1-5
v_call: TRBV5-1
cdr3_aa: CASSPGQGNQPQHF

d_call: TRBD1
j_call: TRBJ1-1
v_call: TRBV4-2
cdr3_aa: CASSQEDRESSEAFF

d_call: .
j_call: TRBJ1-3
v_call: TRBV7-6
cdr3_aa: CASSLGTGLSGNTIYF

d_call: .
j_call: TRBJ2-1
v_call: TRBV7-3
cdr3_aa: CASSLGGNPFNEQFF

d_call: .
j_call: TRBJ2-3
v_call: TRBV28
cdr3_aa: CASSKRGGVPSTDTQYF

d_call: .
j_call: TRBJ1-1
v_call: TRBV19
cdr3_aa: CASSIGPSGGTEAFF

d_call: TRBD1
j_call: TRBJ1-1
v_call: TRBV4-1
cdr3_aa: CASSPTPGTANTEAFF

d_call: TRBD2
j_call: TRBJ2-5
v_call: TRBV2
cdr3_aa: CASSEGTSGLETQYF

d_call: TRBD1
j_call: TRBJ2-7
v_call: TRBV7-9
cdr3_aa: CASSSPPDRGFYEQYF

d_call: TRBD1
j_call: TRBJ2-5
v_call: TRBV9
cdr3_aa: CASSVRDRATETQYF

d_call: TRBD1
j_call: TRBJ1-4
v_call: TRBV7-9
cdr3_aa: CASSARQGTFYEKLFF

d_call: .
j_call: TRBJ1-5
v_call: TRBV19
cdr3_aa: CASSIGGGQPQHF

d_call: .
j_call: TRBJ1-5
v_call: TRBV5-5
cdr3_aa: CASSYSLTYNQPQHF